Each of the 26 T cell receptor beta chains below was sequenced from the same sample in a study of blood T cells in healthy people across ages. Combining a sample-barcoded 5' primer with a J-beta primer mix, a second PCR ran for about 7 to 12 cycles. Each CDR3 protein is one row after TCRdb ran MiXCR on the 5' RACE reads. The repertoire holds around 1.1 million distinct CDR3 sequences, with around two fifths as singletons. The material sequenced was blood. The receptors stem from a young man in good health.

The chain joins TRBV7-9 to TRBJ2-2; 8 bases fit TRBD1. Trimming removed 4 bases from V and 5 bases from J; junction bases left unmatched: 6. The CDR3 spans 15 residues. In germline, CDR1 is SEHNR, CDR2 FQNEAQ (reference sequence). DNA for the CDR3: TGTGCCAGCAGCTCTCGGACAGGGACGACCGGGGAGCTGTTTTTT. It specifies CASSSRTGTTGELFF.

This CDR3 is CAAEGGGTEAFF. Written as DNA, the CDR3 is TGTGCCGCCGAGGGGGGGGGCACTGAAGCTTTCTTT. The gene calls are TRBV10-3 and TRBJ1-1, with a possible D match to TRBD1 (6 bases). The CDR3 extends over 12 amino acids. Germline V gene lookup returns CDR1 ENHRY and CDR2 SYGVKD. V was pared by 11 bases and J by 4 bases, with 14 bases between.

This clonotype was observed a few times. The chain carries TRBV5-1 and TRBJ1-2; the D is unclear. The germline CDR1 and CDR2 sequences are SGHRS and YFSETQ. Deletions cut 2 bases from V and 2 bases from J, with 13 bases between. The CDR3 loop spans 15 amino acids. The CDR3 bases are TGCGCCAGCAGCTTAAGGACGGACGCCAACTATGGCTACACCTTC. Protein: CASSLRTDANYGYTF.

The table lists this clonotype with a count of one. At one of its ends the junction is not consistent with the germline gene, which may arise from a read error. DNA for the CDR3: TGTGCCAGCAGCTCGACAGACTCCTGCGAGCAGTACTTC. This sequence encodes CASSSTDSCEQYF. The chain employs TRBV9 and TRBJ2-4, with D possibly matching TRBD1 (5 bases). The J call is doubtful: the DNA matches TRBJ2-7 better. The CDR3 sequence is 13 residues long. Germline V CDR1 and CDR2: SGDLS, YYNGEE.

This clonotype showed up just a few times. This chain uses TRBV10-3 with TRBJ2-3; D not resolved. In germline, CDR1 is ENHRY, CDR2 SYGVKD. With 10 bases removed from V and 2 bases from J, the gap between germline ends came to 13 bases. This CDR3 region has 13 residues. The CDR3 nucleotides read TGTGCCAGAATAATCACCCACACAGATACGCAGTATTTT. Translated: CARIITHTDTQYF.

The rearrangement joins TRBV12-3 or TRBV12-4 to TRBJ2-2; D ambiguous. This CDR3 is 13 amino acids long. Trimming left V 11 bases short and J 1 base short, with 11 bases between. CDR3 DNA: TGTGCCGGCAATTATCAGAACACCGGGGAGCTGTTTTTT. Protein sequence: CAGNYQNTGELFF.

Comment on this clonotype: This could be a read error, since a much larger clone is one nucleotide away. The chain joins TRBV7-2 to TRBJ2-3, with TRBD2 identical over 7 bases. Per the germline V gene, CDR1 is SGHTA and CDR2 is FQGNSA. V lost 6 bases and J lost 2; bases outside the gene matches: 2. The CDR3 covers 13 residues. CDR3 DNA sequence: TGTGCCAGCAGACGGGACTACACAGATACGCAGTATTTT. Translated: CASRRDYTDTQYF.

The CDR3 loop is CASSPQTGAGTGELFF. The CDR3 region has the DNA TGTGCCAGCAGTCCACAAACAGGGGCCGGCACCGGGGAGCTGTTTTTT. The chain couples TRBV27 to TRBJ2-2; TRBD1 agrees at 7 bases. J was trimmed by 4 bases and V by 5 bases; bases with no gene match: 10. This CDR3 region has 16 residues. Germline assignment: CDR1 MNHEY and CDR2 SMNVEV (reference sequence).

This clonotype came up a few times. The genes are TRBV27 and TRBJ1-2; tentative D call: TRBD1 (5 bases). Germline CDR1 reads MNHEY; CDR2 reads SMNVEV (reference sequence). Trimming stripped 7 bases from V and 7 bases from J, with 19 bases between. The CDR3 is 14 amino acids. CDR3: CASKAPGSFRGYTF. The CDR3 nucleotides are TGTGCCAGCAAAGCCCCAGGGTCGTTCCGTGGCTACACCTTC.

The chain recombines TRBV27 with TRBJ1-1, with D possibly matching TRBD1 (6 bases). Trimming cost V 11 bases and J 6 bases, with 22 bases left between them. From germline, CDR1 is MNHEY and CDR2 SMNVEV (reference sequence). The CDR3 sequence is 14 residues long. CDR3 bases: TGTGCCTCAAAAGGGACACCCCCCGGCGCTGAAGCTTTCTTT. It specifies CASKGTPPGAEAFF.

The chain carries TRBV13 and TRBJ1-1; no clear D. This CDR3 is 13 amino acids long. Germline V CDR1 and CDR2: PRHDT, FYEKMQ (reference sequence). V lost 5 bases, J lost 5 bases, and 12 bases lay in between. CDR3 residues: CASSPTWGTEAFF. The CDR3 DNA reads as TGTGCCAGCAGCCCCACGTGGGGTACTGAAGCTTTCTTT.

As concerns this clonotype: At one end the junction does not follow the germline gene, possibly because of a read error. The rearrangement joins TRBV20-1 to TRBJ2-1; TRBD2 agrees at 16 bases. The CDR3 spans 16 residues. Germline V gene sequence: CDR1 DFQATT, CDR2 SNEGSKA (reference sequence). Here the CDR3 DNA reads TGCAATGCTCACGGGACTAGCGGGGGGGCCTACAATGAGCAGTTCTTC. This encodes CNAHGTSGGAYNEQFF.

Remarks on this clonotype: A read error is possible here, since a much larger clone lies one base away. The chain links TRBV4-2 to TRBJ2-7; weak D call: TRBD1 (6 bases). The CDR3 covers 13 residues. Germline CDR1 LGHNA, CDR2 YNFKEQ. Here the CDR3 reads CASSQTGNYERYF. The CDR3 DNA is TGTGCCAGCAGCCAAACAGGGAACTACGAGCGGTACTTC.

The chain employs TRBV25-1 and TRBJ1-6; D possibly corresponds to TRBD1 (6 bases). The CDR3 is 16 amino acids. CDR1 and CDR2 (germline): MGHDK, SYGVNS. Deletions cut 3 bases from V and 10 bases from J, with 19 bases between. DNA of the CDR3: TGTGCCAGCAGTGACCCCAGGGGCGGCCATTGGTCACCCCTCCACTTT. This translates into CASSDPRGGHWSPLHF.

V and J are TRBV12-3 or TRBV12-4 and TRBJ1-5, with a weak D call TRBD1 (6 bases). This CDR3 has 14 residues. Trimming pared 6 bases from V and 5 bases from J, leaving 14 bases between. The CDR3 region is CASRRGGHYQPQHF. The CDR3 nucleotides are TGTGCCAGCAGGCGAGGGGGGCATTATCAGCCCCAGCATTTT.

The table lists this clonotype with a few counts. This chain connects TRBV2 to TRBJ1-3; TRBD1 might be the D (6 bases). Looked up from germline, CDR1 is SNHLY and CDR2 is FYNNEI. Trimming removed 6 bases at V and 0 bases at J, with 9 bases between. The CDR3 contains 14 residues. CDR3 coding DNA: TGTGCCAGCAGCTGGACAGTCTCTGGAAACACCATATATTTT. Protein: CASSWTVSGNTIYF.

This clonotype appeared a few times. The chain combines TRBV6-6 with TRBJ2-3; D is possibly TRBD2 (5 bases). Germline V gene data show CDR1 as MNHNY and CDR2 as SVGAGI (reference sequence). The CDR3 has 12 amino acids. Trimming pared 9 bases from V and 2 bases from J, leaving 9 bases between. The CDR3: CASKRDTDTQYF. In DNA, the CDR3 is TGTGCCAGTAAGAGGGACACAGATACGCAGTATTTT.

This clonotype was counted ten times or more. The genes are TRBV7-2 and TRBJ2-4; D not resolved. The germline V gene encodes CDR1 SGHTA and CDR2 FQGNSA. Trimming cost V 2 bases and J 2 bases, with 4 bases left between them. This CDR3 has 13 amino acids. The CDR3 reads CASSLSTKNIQYF. The CDR3 DNA reads as TGTGCCAGCAGCTTATCAACCAAAAACATTCAGTACTTC.

This clonotype was seen a handful of times. J is TRBJ1-6 and V is TRBV6-6; 7 nucleotides line up with TRBD1. Unmatched junction bases numbered 8, after V lost 5 bases and J lost 7 bases. This CDR3 has 15 residues. Per the germline V gene, CDR1 is MNHNY and CDR2 is SVGAGI (reference sequence). The DNA for the CDR3 is TGTGCCAGCAGTCCCCGACAGGGCGTAAATTCACCCCTCCACTTT. Its translation: CASSPRQGVNSPLHF.

The rearrangement uses TRBV5-1 and TRBJ2-7, with unresolved D. Germline CDR1 SGHRS, CDR2 YFSETQ. Trimming pared 4 bases from V and 1 base from J, leaving 9 bases between. This CDR3 has 13 residues. The CDR3, as DNA: TGCGCCAGCAGCGCCTCCCTTTCCTACGAGCAGTACTTC. Amino acid sequence: CASSASLSYEQYF.

This clonotype was counted between two and nine times. The chain is built from TRBV6-5 and TRBJ2-3; no clear D gene. The CDR3 extends over 13 amino acids. The ends were cut back, 0 bases at V and 6 bases at J, with 7 bases in the middle. Germline V lookup: CDR1 MNHEY, CDR2 SVGAGI. CDR3: CASSYSWVDTQYF. CDR3 DNA: TGTGCCAGCAGTTACTCTTGGGTGGATACGCAGTATTTT.

The gene calls are TRBV27 and TRBJ2-5; TRBD1 is a possible D gene (7 bases). Germline V gives CDR1 MNHEY, CDR2 SMNVEV (reference sequence). The CDR3 is 14 amino acids. Trimming pared 10 bases from V and 4 bases from J, leaving 19 bases between. CDR3 loop: CATPEQGRRETQYF. The CDR3 region has the DNA TGTGCCACACCAGAACAGGGGAGGAGAGAGACCCAGTACTTC.

There are a few counts of this clonotype. The chain is built from TRBV5-1 and TRBJ1-1; a weak D match, TRBD1 (5 bases). Trimming took off 0 bases at V and 5 bases at J, with 14 bases between the two ends. This CDR3 contains 15 residues. CDR1 and CDR2 from the germline V gene are SGHRS and YFSETQ. In nucleotides, the CDR3 is TGCGCCAGCAGCTTGGCCGGGGCGCGGGGAACTGAAGCTTTCTTT. This encodes CASSLAGARGTEAFF.

This sequence joins TRBV7-2 and TRBJ2-7; TRBD1 matches 7 bases. The CDR3 extends over 15 amino acids. Trimming cost V 3 bases and J 0 bases; bases outside gene matches: 5. The germline gives CDR1 SGHTA, CDR2 FQGNSA. For the CDR3, the DNA is TGTGCCAGCAGCTTTGGACAGGTAGACTCCTACGAGCAGTACTTC. Translating it yields CASSFGQVDSYEQYF.

This chain links TRBV27 with TRBJ2-3, with a weak D call TRBD2 (5 bases). The V gene lost 1 base and the J gene lost 4 bases, with 12 bases spanning the gap. Germline-derived CDR1 and CDR2 are MNHEY and SMNVEV (reference sequence). This CDR3 has 15 residues. Written as DNA, the CDR3 is TGTGCCAGCAGTTTATTCGGTGGGAGCGCAGATACGCAGTATTTT. Its protein is CASSLFGGSADTQYF.

The V gene is TRBV6-1, the J gene TRBJ1-2; 11 bases map to TRBD1. Per the germline V gene, CDR1 is MNHNS and CDR2 is SASEGT. V gave up 1 base and J gave up 7 bases; unmatched junction bases: 2. This CDR3 region has 14 residues. CDR3 in amino acids: CASSEDGTGGGYTF. The CDR3 DNA follows: TGTGCCAGCAGTGAAGATGGGACAGGGGGTGGCTACACCTTC.